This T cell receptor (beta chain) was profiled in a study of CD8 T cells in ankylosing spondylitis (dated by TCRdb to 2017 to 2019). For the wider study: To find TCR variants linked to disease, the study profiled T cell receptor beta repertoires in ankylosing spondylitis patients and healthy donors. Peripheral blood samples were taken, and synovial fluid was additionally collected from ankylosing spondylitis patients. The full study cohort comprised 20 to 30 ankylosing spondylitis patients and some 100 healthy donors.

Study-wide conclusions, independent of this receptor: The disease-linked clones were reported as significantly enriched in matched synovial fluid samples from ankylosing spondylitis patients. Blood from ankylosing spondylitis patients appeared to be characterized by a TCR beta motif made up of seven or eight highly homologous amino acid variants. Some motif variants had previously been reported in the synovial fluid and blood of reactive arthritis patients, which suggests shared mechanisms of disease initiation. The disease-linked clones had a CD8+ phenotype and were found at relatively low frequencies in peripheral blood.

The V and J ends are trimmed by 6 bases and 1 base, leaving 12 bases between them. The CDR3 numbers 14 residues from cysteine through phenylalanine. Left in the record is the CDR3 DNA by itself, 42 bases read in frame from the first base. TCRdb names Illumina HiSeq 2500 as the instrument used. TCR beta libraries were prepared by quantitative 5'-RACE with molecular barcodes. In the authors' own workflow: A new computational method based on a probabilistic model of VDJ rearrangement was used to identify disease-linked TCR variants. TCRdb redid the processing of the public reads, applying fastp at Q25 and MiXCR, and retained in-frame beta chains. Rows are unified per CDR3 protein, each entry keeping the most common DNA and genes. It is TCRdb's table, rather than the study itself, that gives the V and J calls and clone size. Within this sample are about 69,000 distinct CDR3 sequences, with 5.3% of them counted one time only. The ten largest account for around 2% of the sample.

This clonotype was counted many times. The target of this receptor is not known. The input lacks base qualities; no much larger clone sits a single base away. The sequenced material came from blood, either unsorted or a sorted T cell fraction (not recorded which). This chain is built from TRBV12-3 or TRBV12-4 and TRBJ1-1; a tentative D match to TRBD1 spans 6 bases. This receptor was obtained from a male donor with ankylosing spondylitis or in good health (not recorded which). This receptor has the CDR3 CASSRGQTNTEAFF. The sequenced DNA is TGTGCCAGCAGCCGAGGACAGACGAACACTGAAGCTTTCTTT.